One sample yielded the 4 T cell receptor beta chains listed below, sequenced in a study of PD-1 blockade in classical Hodgkin lymphoma (dated by TCRdb to 2018 to 2021). The label giving this sample's time point can be read as: cycle 2 day 1 (C2D1) of nivolumab. All trial patients had relapsed after autologous stem cell transplantation, with cohorts A, B and C differing in prior brentuximab vedotin exposure. The receptor library was made with the immunoSEQ multiplex PCR assay. TCRdb limited this immuneACCESS table to in-frame rearrangements with V and J called. A share of clones is missing; checked studies link under half to unresolved V genes, and the rest is unexplained. This sample gives about 110,000 clones in total; nearly 90% of them show up just once. Roughly 21% of the sample lies in the top ten. Sequenced here: peripheral blood mononuclear cells (PBMCs), sampled before the second cycle of nivolumab. The receptors come from a human donor with classical Hodgkin lymphoma.

V usage is TRBV5-5 and J usage is TRBJ1-2; 10 nucleotides agree with TRBD1. Looked up from germline, CDR1 is SGHKS and CDR2 is YYEKEE (reference sequence). The CDR3 spans 18 residues. J lost 5 bases, V lost 1 base, and 14 bases had no gene match. The CDR3 coding sequence is TGTGCCAGCAGCTTGACCCCCCAAGGGCAGGGACAGGGGTATGGCTACACCTTC. Its translation is CASSLTPQGQGQGYGYTF.

The chain has TRBV19 and TRBJ2-7, with TRBD2 as a possible D gene (7 bases). CDR3 length equals 14 residues. Germline V gives CDR1 LNHDA, CDR2 SQIVND (reference sequence). The V and J ends lost 6 bases and 6 bases respectively, with 18 bases between them. The CDR3 protein is CASSTAGEGFEQYF. CDR3 nucleotides: TGTGCCAGTAGCACCGCAGGGGAGGGTTTCGAGCAGTACTTC.

The V call is TRBV5-1, the J call TRBJ1-6; 8 bases are a match to TRBD1. The germline V gene encodes CDR1 SGHRS and CDR2 YFSETQ. The CDR3 is 15 amino acids. The V segment lost 4 bases and the J segment 6 bases; nucleotides outside the gene matches: 6. The CDR3 protein is CASSTKTGGNSPLHF. In nucleotides, the CDR3 is TGCGCCAGCAGCACAAAAACAGGGGGTAATTCACCCCTCCACTTT.

The CDR3 protein is CASSPRIGDKQFF. The CDR3 nucleotides read TGTGCCAGTAGTCCACGCATCGGGGACAAGCAGTTCTTC. V gene TRBV19 combines with J gene TRBJ2-1; weak D call: TRBD1 (6 bases). Per germline, CDR1 LNHDA and CDR2 SQIVND (reference sequence). The germline V and J ends were trimmed by 5 bases and 11 bases, with 16 bases remaining between them. The CDR3 is 13 amino acids.